These 12 T cell receptor beta chains originate from one sample sequenced in a study of blood T cell repertoires in COVID-19. The data were produced by immunoSEQ multiplex PCR, yet TCRdb's version contains in-frame clones alone and is incomplete. The sample contains over 130,000 clones, just under 90% of which appear only once. Sequencing input: peripheral blood. These receptors were taken from a woman older than 75 with acute or convalescent COVID-19.

The rearrangement joins TRBV2 to TRBJ1-4, with TRBD1 matching 7 bases. The CDR3 consists of 15 residues. V lost 4 bases, J lost 8 bases, and 10 bases stayed unmatched. CDR1 SNHLY and CDR2 FYNNEI come from the germline V gene. The DNA of the CDR3 is TGTGCCAGCAGTGGACAGGGCATTGCGGGCGAAAAACTGTTTTTT. This sequence encodes CASSGQGIAGEKLFF.

This clone was seen a few times. The chain links TRBV7-3 to TRBJ1-5; 9 bases are shared with TRBD1. J gave up 6 bases and V 4 bases, and 19 bases lay outside the gene matches. Germline V lookup: CDR1 SGHTA, CDR2 FQGTGA. This CDR3 comprises 19 residues. As DNA, the CDR3 is TGTGCCAGCAGCTCAAGAGAAGGACCGCCCGGGACAGGGTTTCAGCCCCAGCATTTT. This codes for CASSSREGPPGTGFQPQHF. Drawing the rest from reference TRBV7-3 and TRBJ1-5, the complete variable domain is GAGVSQTPSNKVTEKGKYVELRCDPISGHTALYWYRQSLGQGPEFLIYFQGTGAADDSGLPNDRFFAVRPEGSVSTLKIQRTERGDSAVYLCASSSREGPPGTGFQPQHFGDGTRLSIL.

This clone appeared once. The J gene is TRBJ2-5, the V gene TRBV3-1 (or the pseudogene TRBV3-2), with a possible D match to TRBD1 (6 bases). The CDR3 sequence is 14 residues long. The germline gives CDR1 LGHDT, CDR2 YNNKEL (reference sequence). Trimming removed 3 bases at V and 1 base at J, with 9 bases between. CDR3 residues: CASSQNRVQETQYF. The CDR3 nucleotides read TGTGCCAGCAGCCAGAACAGGGTCCAAGAGACCCAGTACTTC.

The genes are TRBV27 and TRBJ1-3, with 7 bases matching TRBD1. The germline V gene has CDR1 MNHEY and CDR2 SMNVEV (reference sequence). V shed 6 bases and J 3 bases; nucleotides not matched to a gene: 5. The CDR3 runs 14 residues. In nucleotides, the CDR3 is TGTGCCAGCAGGACAGGGCCCAGTGGAAACACCATATATTTT. The encoded protein is CASRTGPSGNTIYF.

This chain links TRBV6-1 with TRBJ2-4; weak D call: TRBD2 (6 bases). The CDR3 is made up of 15 amino acids. V was pared by 1 base and J by 5 bases, with 12 bases between. In germline, CDR1 is MNHNS, CDR2 SASEGT. The CDR3 loop reads CASSEVGGSENIQYF. The CDR3 bases are TGTGCCAGCAGTGAAGTTGGGGGGAGTGAAAACATTCAGTACTTC.

The gene calls are TRBV7-3 and TRBJ1-2; TRBD1 aligns across 9 bases. CDR1 SGHTA and CDR2 FQGTGA come from the germline V gene. The V and J ends lost 2 bases and 8 bases, in that order; junction bases with no gene match: 9. The CDR3 is 15 residues long. The CDR3: CASSLVGGDREGYTF. CDR3 DNA: TGTGCCAGCAGCTTAGTAGGTGGGGACAGGGAAGGCTACACCTTC.

The J gene is TRBJ2-3, the V gene TRBV5-5; 7 nucleotides match TRBD2. J gave up 2 bases and V 3 bases, and 9 bases lay outside the gene matches. Germline-derived CDR1 and CDR2 are SGHKS and YYEKEE (reference sequence). This CDR3 has 16 amino acids. CDR3 loop: CASSSGTNLLTDTQYF. The CDR3 DNA reads TGTGCCAGCAGCTCCGGGACTAACCTCCTCACAGATACGCAGTATTTT.

This rearrangement joins TRBV5-1 to TRBJ1-1; 9 bases fit TRBD1. With V trimmed by 4 bases and J by 1 base, 2 bases remained unmatched. The CDR3 covers 14 residues. Germline assignment: CDR1 SGHRS and CDR2 YFSETQ. CDR3 sequence reads: CASSKQGANTEAFF. DNA of the CDR3: TGCGCCAGCAGCAAACAGGGGGCGAACACTGAAGCTTTCTTT.

As to this clone: Other DNA sequences in this sample translate to the same CDR3. This chain uses TRBV18 with TRBJ2-1, with 8 bases aligning to TRBD1. This CDR3 is 16 amino acids long. V was pared by 2 bases and J by 3 bases, with 6 bases of the junction left unmatched. Germline CDR1 and CDR2: KGHSH and LQKENI. Here the CDR3 reads CASSPTGTGGYNEQFF. CDR3 coding DNA: TGTGCCAGCTCACCAACCGGGACAGGAGGCTACAATGAGCAGTTCTTC.

This rearrangement joins TRBV7-2 to TRBJ1-2, with D possibly being TRBD1 (5 bases). CDR1 SGHTA and CDR2 FQGNSA come from the germline V gene. Trimming stripped 8 bases from V and 7 bases from J, with 20 bases between. This CDR3 has 14 residues. The CDR3: CASSRAVGGSGYTF. The CDR3 DNA is TGTGCCAGCTCCCGCGCGGTGGGGGGTAGTGGCTACACCTTC.

CDR3 coding DNA: TGTGCCAGCACCTCACTCGGACAGGGCGGCTATGGCTACACCTTC. This translates into CASTSLGQGGYGYTF. This rearrangement joins TRBV11-2 to TRBJ1-2; TRBD1 matches 8 bases. CDR1 and CDR2 (germline): SGHAT, FQNNGV. V lost 7 bases and J lost 4; bases outside the gene matches: 11. The CDR3 has 15 amino acids.

The chain is built from TRBV11-2 and TRBJ2-7; 8 nucleotides match TRBD2. Losses at the gene ends were 4 bases for V and 3 bases for J; bases not matched to a gene: 5. The CDR3 contains 14 residues. Germline values: CDR1 SGHAT, CDR2 FQNNGV. This chain's CDR3 is CASSSYSGVYEQYF. In DNA form, the CDR3 reads TGTGCCAGCAGCTCTTATAGCGGGGTCTACGAGCAGTACTTC.